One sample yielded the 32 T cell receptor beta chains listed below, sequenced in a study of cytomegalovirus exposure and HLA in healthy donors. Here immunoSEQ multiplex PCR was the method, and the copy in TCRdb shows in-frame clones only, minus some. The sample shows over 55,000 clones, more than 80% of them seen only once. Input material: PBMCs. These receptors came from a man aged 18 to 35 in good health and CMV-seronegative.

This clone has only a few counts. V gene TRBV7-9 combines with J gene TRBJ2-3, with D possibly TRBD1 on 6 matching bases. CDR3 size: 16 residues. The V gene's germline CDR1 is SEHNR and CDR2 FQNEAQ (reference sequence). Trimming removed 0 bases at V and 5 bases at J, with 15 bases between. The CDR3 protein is CASSLAGLGRGDTQYF. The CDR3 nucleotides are TGTGCCAGCAGCTTAGCGGGGTTGGGCAGGGGAGATACGCAGTATTTT.

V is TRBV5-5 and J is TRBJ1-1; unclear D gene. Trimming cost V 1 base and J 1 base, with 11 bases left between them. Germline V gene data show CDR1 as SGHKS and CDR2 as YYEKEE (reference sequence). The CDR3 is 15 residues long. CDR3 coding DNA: TGTGCCAGCAGCTTGTCGGTGGGCCCGAACACTGAAGCTTTCTTT. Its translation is CASSLSVGPNTEAFF.

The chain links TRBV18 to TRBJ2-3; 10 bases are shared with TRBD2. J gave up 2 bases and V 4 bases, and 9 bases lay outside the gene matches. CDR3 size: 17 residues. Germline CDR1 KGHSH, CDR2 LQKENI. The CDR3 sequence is CASSRRTSGINTDTQYF. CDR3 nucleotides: TGTGCCAGCTCACGACGGACTAGCGGAATTAACACAGATACGCAGTATTTT.

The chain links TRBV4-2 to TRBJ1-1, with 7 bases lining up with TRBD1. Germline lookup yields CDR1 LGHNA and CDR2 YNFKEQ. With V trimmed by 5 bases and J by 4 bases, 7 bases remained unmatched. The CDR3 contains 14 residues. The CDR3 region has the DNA TGTGCCAGCAGCTCCCCTTCAGGGGGCACTGAAGCTTTCTTT. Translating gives CASSSPSGGTEAFF.

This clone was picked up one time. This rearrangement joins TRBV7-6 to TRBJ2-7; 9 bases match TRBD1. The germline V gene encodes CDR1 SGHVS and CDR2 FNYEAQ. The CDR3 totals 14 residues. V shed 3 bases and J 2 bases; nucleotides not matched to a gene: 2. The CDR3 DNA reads TGTGCCAGCAGCTTGGACAGGGGTACCTACGAGCAGTACTTC. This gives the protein CASSLDRGTYEQYF.

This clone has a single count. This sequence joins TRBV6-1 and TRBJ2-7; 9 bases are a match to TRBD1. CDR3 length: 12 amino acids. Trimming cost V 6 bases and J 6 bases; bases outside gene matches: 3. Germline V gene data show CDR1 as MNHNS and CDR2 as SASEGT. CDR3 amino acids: CASRQGAGEQYF. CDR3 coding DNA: TGTGCCAGCAGACAGGGGGCTGGCGAGCAGTACTTC.

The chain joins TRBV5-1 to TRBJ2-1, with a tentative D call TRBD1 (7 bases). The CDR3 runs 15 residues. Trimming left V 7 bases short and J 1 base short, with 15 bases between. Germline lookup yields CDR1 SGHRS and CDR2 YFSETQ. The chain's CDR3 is CASLRGDSSYNEQFF. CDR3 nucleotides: TGCGCCAGCCTCAGGGGGGACAGTTCCTACAATGAGCAGTTCTTC.

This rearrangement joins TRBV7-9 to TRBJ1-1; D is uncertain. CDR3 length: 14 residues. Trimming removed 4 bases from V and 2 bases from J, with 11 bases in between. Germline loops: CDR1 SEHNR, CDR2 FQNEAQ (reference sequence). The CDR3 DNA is TGTGCCAGCAGCTACCGGGAGATAAACACTGAAGCTTTCTTT. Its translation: CASSYREINTEAFF.

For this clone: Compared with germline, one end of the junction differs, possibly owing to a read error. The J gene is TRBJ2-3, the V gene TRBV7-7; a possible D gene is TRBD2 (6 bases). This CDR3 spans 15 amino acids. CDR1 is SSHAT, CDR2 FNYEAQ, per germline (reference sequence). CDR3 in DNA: TGTGCTAGCAGCTTAGAAGCGGGTGTGCAGGGTACGCAGTATTTT. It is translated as CASSLEAGVQGTQYF.

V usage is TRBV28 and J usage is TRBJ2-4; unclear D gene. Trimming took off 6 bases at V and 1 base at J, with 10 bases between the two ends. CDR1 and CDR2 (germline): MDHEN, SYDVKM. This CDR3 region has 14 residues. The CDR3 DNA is TGTGCCAGCAGAACTCCGGGTGCCAAAAACATTCAGTACTTC. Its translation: CASRTPGAKNIQYF.

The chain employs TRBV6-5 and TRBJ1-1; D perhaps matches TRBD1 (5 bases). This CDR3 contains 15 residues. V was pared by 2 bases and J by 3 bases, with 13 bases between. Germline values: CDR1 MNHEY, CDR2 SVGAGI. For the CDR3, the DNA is TGTGCCAGCAGTTACGGGGGGGTATCGGACACTGAAGCTTTCTTT. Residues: CASSYGGVSDTEAFF.

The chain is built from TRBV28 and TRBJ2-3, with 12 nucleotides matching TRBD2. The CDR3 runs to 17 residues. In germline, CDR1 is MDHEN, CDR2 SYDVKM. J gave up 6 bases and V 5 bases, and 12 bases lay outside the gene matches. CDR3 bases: TGTGCCAGCAGTCGACTAGCGGGAGTCGGCGGGATGGATACGCAGTATTTT. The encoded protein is CASSRLAGVGGMDTQYF.

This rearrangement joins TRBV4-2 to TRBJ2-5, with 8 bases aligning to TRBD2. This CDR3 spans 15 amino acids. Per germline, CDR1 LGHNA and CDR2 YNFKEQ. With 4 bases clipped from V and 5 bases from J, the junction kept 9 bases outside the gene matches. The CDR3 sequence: CASSPITEREETQYF. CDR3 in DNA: TGTGCCAGCAGCCCAATCACGGAGCGGGAGGAGACCCAGTACTTC.

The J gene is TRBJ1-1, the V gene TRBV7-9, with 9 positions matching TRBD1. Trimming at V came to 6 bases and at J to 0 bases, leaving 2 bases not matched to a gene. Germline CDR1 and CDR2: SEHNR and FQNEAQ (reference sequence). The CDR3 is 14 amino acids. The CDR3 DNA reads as TGTGCCAGCAGGGACAGGGGTATGAACACTGAAGCTTTCTTT. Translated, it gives CASRDRGMNTEAFF.

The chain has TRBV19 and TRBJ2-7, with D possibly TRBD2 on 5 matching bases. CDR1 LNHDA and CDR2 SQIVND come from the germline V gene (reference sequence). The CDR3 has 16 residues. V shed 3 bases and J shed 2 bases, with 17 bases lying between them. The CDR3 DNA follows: TGTGCCAGTAGTATGCGAGGTAGGACTCCTACCTACGAGCAGTACTTC. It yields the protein CASSMRGRTPTYEQYF.

In DNA form, the CDR3 reads TGTGCCAGTAGTTTGACTTCCTACAATGAGCAGTTCTTC. Translating gives CASSLTSYNEQFF. The chain joins TRBV19 to TRBJ2-1; the D is unclear. Germline V CDR1 and CDR2: LNHDA, SQIVND (reference sequence). The CDR3 spans 13 residues. Between the trimmed V and J ends, which lost 5 bases and 1 base, there was a span of 6 bases.

The CDR3, as DNA: TGTGCCAGCAGCGCCCGACTCCGGGGGGGGAAAGATACGCAGTATTTT. As protein: CASSARLRGGKDTQYF. The genes are TRBV5-6 and TRBJ2-3; 8 bases map to TRBD2. The CDR3 runs 16 residues. Germline CDR1 and CDR2: SGHDT and YYEEEE. The J segment lost 5 bases and the V segment lost 4 bases, leaving 12 bases of the junction unmatched.

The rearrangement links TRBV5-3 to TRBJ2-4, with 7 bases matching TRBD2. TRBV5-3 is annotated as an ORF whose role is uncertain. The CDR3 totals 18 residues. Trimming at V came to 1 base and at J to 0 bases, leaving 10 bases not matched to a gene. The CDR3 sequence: CARSLPQRGLLAKNIQYF. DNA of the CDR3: TGTGCCAGAAGCTTGCCCCAGCGGGGACTCCTAGCCAAAAACATTCAGTACTTC.

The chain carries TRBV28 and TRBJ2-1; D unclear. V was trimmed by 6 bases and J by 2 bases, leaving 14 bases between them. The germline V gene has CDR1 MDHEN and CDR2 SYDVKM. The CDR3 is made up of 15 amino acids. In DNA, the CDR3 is TGTGCCAGCAGCCAAAGACTCATGACCTACAATGAGCAGTTCTTC. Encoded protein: CASSQRLMTYNEQFF.

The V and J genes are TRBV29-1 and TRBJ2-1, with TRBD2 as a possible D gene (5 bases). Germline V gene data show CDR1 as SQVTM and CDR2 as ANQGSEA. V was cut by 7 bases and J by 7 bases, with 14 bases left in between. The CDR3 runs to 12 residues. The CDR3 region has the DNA TGCAGCGCGGACTGGGGTGGGAATGAGCAGTTCTTC. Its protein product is CSADWGGNEQFF.

The CDR3 is CASRAGGEVSQPQHF. The CDR3 region has the DNA TGTGCCAGCAGGGCAGGGGGCGAGGTTTCTCAGCCCCAGCATTTT. The V and J genes are TRBV28 and TRBJ1-5; 8 bases fit TRBD1. Germline-derived CDR1 and CDR2 are MDHEN and SYDVKM. V dropped 6 bases and J dropped 6; count of bases not matched to a gene: 10. The CDR3 sequence is 15 residues long.

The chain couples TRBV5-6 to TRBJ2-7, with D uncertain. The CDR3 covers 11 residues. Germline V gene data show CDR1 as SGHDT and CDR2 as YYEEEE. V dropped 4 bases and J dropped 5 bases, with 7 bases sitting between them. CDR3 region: CASSAVDEQYF. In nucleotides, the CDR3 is TGTGCCAGCAGCGCAGTCGACGAGCAGTACTTC.

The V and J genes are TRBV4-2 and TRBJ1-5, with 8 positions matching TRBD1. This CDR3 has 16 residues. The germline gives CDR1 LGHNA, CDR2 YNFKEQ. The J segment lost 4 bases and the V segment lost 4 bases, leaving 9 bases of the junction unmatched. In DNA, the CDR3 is TGTGCCAGCAGCCCTGAAGCCACAGGGGGGAATCAGCCCCAGCATTTT. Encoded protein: CASSPEATGGNQPQHF.

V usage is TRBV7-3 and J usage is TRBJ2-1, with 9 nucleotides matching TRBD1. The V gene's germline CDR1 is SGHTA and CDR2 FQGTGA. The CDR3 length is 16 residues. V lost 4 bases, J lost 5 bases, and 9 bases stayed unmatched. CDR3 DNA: TGTGCCAGCAGCTCCGGGACAGGGAACCGGGACAATGAGCAGTTCTTC. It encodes CASSSGTGNRDNEQFF.

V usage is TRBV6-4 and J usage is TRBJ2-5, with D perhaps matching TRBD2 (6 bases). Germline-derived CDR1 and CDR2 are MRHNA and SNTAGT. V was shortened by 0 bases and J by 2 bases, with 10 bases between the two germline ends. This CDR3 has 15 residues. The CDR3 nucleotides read TGTGCCAGCAGTGACTCCTGGGACTCACAAGAGACCCAGTACTTC. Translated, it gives CASSDSWDSQETQYF.

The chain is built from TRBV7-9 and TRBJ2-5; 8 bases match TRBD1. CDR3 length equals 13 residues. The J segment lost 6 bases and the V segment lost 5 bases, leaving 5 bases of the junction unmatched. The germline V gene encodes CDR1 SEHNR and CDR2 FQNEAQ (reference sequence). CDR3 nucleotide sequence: TGTGCCAGCAGCCCCAGGGGGCCTAAGACCCAGTACTTC. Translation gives CASSPRGPKTQYF.

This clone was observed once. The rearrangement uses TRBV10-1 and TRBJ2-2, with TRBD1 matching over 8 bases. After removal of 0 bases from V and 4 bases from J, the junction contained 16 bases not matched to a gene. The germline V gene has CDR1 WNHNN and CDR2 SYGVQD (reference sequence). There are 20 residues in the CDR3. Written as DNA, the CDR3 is TGCGCCAGCAGTGAGTCTCCGGGACAGGCGAAACAAGGTGGCACCGGGGAGCTGTTTTTT. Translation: CASSESPGQAKQGGTGELFF.

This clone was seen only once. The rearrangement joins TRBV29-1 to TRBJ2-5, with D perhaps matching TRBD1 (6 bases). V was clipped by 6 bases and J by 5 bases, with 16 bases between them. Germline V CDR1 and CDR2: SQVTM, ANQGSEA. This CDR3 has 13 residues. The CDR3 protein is CSVVTQGLETQYF. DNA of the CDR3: TGCAGCGTAGTAACACAGGGTCTCGAGACCCAGTACTTC.

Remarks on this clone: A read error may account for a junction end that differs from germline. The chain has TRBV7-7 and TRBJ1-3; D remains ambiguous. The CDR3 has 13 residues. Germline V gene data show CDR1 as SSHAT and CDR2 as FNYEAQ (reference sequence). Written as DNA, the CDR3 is TGTGCTAGCAGCCCGAGCTCTGGAAACACCATATATTTT. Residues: CASSPSSGNTIYF.

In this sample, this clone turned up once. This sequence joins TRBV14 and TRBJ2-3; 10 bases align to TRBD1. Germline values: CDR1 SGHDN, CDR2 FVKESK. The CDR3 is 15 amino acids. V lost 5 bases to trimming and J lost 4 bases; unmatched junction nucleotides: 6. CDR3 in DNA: TGTGCCAGCAGCACCAGACAGGGGGCCGCAGATACGCAGTATTTT. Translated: CASSTRQGAADTQYF.

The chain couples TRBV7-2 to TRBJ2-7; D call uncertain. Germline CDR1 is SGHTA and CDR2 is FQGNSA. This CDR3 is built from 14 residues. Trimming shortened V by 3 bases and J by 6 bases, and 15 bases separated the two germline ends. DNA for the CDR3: TGTGCCAGCAGCTTCCACGGCGGTCCCTCCGAGCAGTACTTC. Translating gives CASSFHGGPSEQYF.

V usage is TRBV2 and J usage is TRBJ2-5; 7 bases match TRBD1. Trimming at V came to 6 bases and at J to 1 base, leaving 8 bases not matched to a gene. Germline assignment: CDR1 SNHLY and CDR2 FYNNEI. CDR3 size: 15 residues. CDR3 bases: TGTGCCAGCAGCGCTATGGGACAGATCCAAGAGACCCAGTACTTC. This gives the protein CASSAMGQIQETQYF.